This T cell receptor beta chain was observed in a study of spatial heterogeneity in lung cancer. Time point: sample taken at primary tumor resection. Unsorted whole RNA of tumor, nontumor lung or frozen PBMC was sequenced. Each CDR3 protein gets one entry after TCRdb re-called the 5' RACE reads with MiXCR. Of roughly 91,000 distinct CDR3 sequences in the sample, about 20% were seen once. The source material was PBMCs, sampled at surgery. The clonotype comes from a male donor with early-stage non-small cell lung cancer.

The CDR3 DNA follows: TGTGCCAGCACCCCAGGGACAGGGCCCTCTGGAAACACCATATATTTT. It encodes CASTPGTGPSGNTIYF. The J gene is TRBJ1-3, the V gene TRBV28; TRBD1 aligns across 9 bases. This CDR3 is 16 amino acids long. The V and J ends lost 7 bases and 0 bases, in that order; junction bases with no gene match: 7. The germline gives CDR1 MDHEN, CDR2 SYDVKM.